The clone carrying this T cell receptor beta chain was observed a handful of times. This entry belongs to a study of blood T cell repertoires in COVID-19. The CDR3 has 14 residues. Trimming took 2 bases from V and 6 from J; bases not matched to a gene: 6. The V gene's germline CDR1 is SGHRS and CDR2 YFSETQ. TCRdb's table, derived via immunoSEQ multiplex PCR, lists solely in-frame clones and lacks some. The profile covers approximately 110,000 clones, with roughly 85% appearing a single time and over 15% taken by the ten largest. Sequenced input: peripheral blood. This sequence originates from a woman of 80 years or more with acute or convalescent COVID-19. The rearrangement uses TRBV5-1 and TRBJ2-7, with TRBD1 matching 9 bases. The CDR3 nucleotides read TGCGCCAGCAGCTTAACGGACAGGGGTGGCGAGCAGTACTTC. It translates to CASSLTDRGGEQYF.